This TCR beta chain was sequenced in a study of Graves' ophthalmopathy and Graves' hyperthyroidism. CDR3 length: 13 residues. Germline assignment: CDR1 SGHTA and CDR2 FQGTGA. The V end was cut by 0 bases, the J end by 3 bases, with 0 bases between. Ophthalmopathic donors had moderate-to-severe activity, CAS ≥3 and NOSPECS ≥4, with disease that had lasted under 3 months. Other autoimmune diseases, uncontrolled infections, pregnancy or lactation excluded patients from enrollment. The diagnosis combined clinical symptoms, thyroxine, TRAb, thyroid ultrasound and orbital computed tomography scans. The PBMCs used were ones drawn from around 10 ml of fresh peripheral blood. The sample holds many counts of this clonotype. Amplified TCR beta CDR3 regions were obtained using RNA transcripts as template. HTBI primers primed a first-round RT-PCR, and a second-round multiplex PCR followed. TCRdb reprocessed the multiplex PCR reads with MiXCR, giving one entry per CDR3 protein. Among about 50,000 distinct CDR3 sequences, less than 65% were seen once, and the ten largest hold roughly 4.7%.

This clonotype was sampled from an adult woman with Graves' ophthalmopathy. This sequence joins TRBV7-3 and TRBJ2-6; D uncertain. What was sequenced was peripheral blood. In DNA form, the CDR3 reads TGTGCCAGCAGCTTAACTGGGGCCAACGTCCTGACTTTC. This gives the protein CASSLTGANVLTF.